These T cell receptor beta chains were read from a single sample in a study of T cells expressing NK-cell markers. TCRdb reprocessed the 5' RACE reads, keeping one entry per CDR3 protein, no DNA. The specimen's table records around 550,000 distinct CDR3 sequences. Sequencing was carried out using blood T cells: a sorted CD56 or NKG2C T cell subset, CD4+ or CD8+ T cells, or bulk PBMC T cells (not recorded which). These TCRs come from a man aged 18 to 29 in good health. Each CDR3 is given with its conserved first and last residue. The order of the fields is V gene, J gene, CDR3 protein.

TRBV5-1	TRBJ2-5	CASSLERERGETQYF
TRBV5-6	TRBJ1-5	CASSLFQGNNQPQHF
TRBV20-1	TRBJ2-3	CSARVSSGRGEDTQYF
TRBV12-3/TRBV12-4	TRBJ2-7	CASSKVGGRYEQYF
TRBV12-3/TRBV12-4	TRBJ2-7	CASSPRGGPSPEQYF
TRBV3-1	TRBJ2-3	CASSQESGQTDTQYF
TRBV6-5	TRBJ2-1	CASSQGGVNEQFF
TRBV5-4	TRBJ2-2	CASSPSGRGTGELFF
TRBV14	TRBJ1-2	CASSPSPWDLYGYTF
TRBV20-1	TRBJ2-5	CSAGWTRGEETQYF
TRBV2	TRBJ2-3	CASRERDRATDTQYF
TRBV30	TRBJ2-5	CAWTERVAGTFGTQYF